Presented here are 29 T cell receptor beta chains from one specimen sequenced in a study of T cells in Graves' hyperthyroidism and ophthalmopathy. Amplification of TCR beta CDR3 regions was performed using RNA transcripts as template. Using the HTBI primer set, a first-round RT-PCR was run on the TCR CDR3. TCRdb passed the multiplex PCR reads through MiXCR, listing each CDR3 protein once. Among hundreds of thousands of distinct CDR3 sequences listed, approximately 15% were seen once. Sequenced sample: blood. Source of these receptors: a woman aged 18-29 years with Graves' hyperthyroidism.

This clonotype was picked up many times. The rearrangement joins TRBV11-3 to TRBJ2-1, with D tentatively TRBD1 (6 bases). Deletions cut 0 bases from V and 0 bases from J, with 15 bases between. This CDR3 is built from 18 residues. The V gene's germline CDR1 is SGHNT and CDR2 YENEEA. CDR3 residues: CASSLESVQGRSYNEQFF. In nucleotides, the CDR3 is TGTGCCAGCAGCTTAGAATCCGTCCAGGGGCGCTCCTACAATGAGCAGTTCTTC.

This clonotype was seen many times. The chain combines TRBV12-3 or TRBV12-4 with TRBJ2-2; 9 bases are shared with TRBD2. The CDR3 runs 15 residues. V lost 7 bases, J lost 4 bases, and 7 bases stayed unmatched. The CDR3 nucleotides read TGTGCCAGCACGCTAGCGGGATGGGGCACCGGGGAGCTGTTTTTT. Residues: CASTLAGWGTGELFF.

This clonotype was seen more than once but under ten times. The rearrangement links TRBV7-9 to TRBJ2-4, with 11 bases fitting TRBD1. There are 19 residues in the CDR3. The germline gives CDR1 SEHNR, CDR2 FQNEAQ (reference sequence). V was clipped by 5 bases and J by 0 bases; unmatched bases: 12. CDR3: CASSPGQGASAIAKNIQYF. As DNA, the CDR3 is TGTGCCAGCAGCCCCGGACAGGGGGCTTCTGCCATAGCCAAAAACATTCAGTACTTC.

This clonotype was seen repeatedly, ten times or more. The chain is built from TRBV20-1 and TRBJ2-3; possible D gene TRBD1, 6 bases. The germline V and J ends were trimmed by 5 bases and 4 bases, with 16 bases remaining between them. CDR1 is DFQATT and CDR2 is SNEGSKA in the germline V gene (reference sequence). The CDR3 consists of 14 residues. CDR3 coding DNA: TGCAGTGCTTTCCGGGCAGGGGAACCAGATACGCAGTATTTT. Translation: CSAFRAGEPDTQYF.

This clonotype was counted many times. The CDR3 nucleotides read TGCGCCAGCAGCCATTCAAGCTCTGGAAACACCATATATTTT. Translating gives CASSHSSSGNTIYF. The chain links TRBV5-1 to TRBJ1-3, with D hard to call. This CDR3 is built from 14 residues. From germline, CDR1 is SGHRS and CDR2 YFSETQ. V was pared by 4 bases and J by 0 bases, with 8 bases between.

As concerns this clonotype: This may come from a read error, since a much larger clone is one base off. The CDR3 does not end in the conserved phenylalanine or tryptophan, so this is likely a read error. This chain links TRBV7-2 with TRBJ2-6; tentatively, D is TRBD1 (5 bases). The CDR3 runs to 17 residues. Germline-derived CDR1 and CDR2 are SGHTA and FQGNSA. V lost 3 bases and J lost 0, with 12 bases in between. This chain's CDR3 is CASSFDRYYSGANVLTL. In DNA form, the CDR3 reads TGTGCCAGCAGCTTTGACAGATACTACTCTGGGGCCAACGTCCTGACTCTC.

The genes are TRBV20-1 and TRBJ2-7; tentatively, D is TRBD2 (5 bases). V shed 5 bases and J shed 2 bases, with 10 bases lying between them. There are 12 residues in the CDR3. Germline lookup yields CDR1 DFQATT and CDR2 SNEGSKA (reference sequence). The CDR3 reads CSAPDLPYEQYF. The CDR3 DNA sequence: TGCAGTGCTCCGGACTTGCCCTACGAGCAGTACTTC.

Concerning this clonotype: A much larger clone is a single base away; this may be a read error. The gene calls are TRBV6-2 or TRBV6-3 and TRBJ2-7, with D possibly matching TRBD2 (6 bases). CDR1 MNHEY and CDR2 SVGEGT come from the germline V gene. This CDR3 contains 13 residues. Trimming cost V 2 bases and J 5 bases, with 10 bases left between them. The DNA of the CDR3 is TGTGCCAGCAGTTACCCGGGGGACCACGAGCAGTACTTC. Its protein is CASSYPGDHEQYF.

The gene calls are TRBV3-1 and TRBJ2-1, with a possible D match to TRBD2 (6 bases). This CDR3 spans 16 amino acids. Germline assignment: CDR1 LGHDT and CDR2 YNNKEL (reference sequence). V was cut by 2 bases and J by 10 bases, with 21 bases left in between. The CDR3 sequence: CASSQLYAGTAGEQFF. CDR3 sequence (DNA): TGTGCCAGCAGCCAACTCTACGCAGGGACCGCGGGAGAGCAGTTCTTC.

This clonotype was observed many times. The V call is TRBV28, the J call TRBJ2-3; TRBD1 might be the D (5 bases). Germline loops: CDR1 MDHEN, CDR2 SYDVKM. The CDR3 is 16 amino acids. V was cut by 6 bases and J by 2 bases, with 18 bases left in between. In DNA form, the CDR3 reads TGTGCCAGCAGGACTCGTTACAGGTTCAACACAGATACGCAGTATTTT. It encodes CASRTRYRFNTDTQYF.

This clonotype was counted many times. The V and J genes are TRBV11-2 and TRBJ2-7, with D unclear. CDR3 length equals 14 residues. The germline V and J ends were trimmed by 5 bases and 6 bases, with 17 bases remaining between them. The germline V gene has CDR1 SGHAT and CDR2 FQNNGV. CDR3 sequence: CASSPFSGRSEQYF. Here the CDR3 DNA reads TGTGCCAGCAGCCCCTTTTCCGGTCGCTCCGAGCAGTACTTC.

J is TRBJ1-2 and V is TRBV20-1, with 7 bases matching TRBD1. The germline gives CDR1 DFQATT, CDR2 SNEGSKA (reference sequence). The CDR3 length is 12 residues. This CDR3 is CRADRDNYGYTF. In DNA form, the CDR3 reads TGCAGGGCTGACAGGGATAACTATGGCTACACCTTC.

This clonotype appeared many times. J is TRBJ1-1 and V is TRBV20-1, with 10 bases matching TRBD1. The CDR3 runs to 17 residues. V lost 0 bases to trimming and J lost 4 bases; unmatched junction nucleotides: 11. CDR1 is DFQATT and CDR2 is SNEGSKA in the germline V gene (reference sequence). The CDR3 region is CSARDSTRQGAVTEAFF. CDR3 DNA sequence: TGCAGTGCTAGAGATTCGACCCGACAGGGGGCCGTCACTGAAGCTTTCTTT.

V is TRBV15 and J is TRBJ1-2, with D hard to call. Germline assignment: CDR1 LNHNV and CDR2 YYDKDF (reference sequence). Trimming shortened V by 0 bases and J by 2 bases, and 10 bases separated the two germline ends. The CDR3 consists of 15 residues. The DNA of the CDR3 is TGTGCCACCAGCAGAGATCCGCAGGCGAACTATGGCTACACCTTC. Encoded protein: CATSRDPQANYGYTF.

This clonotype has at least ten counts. The CDR3 loop reads CSARQFQETQYF. CDR3 coding DNA: TGCAGTGCGCGACAGTTCCAAGAGACCCAGTACTTC. The chain employs TRBV20-1 and TRBJ2-5; possibly TRBD1 for D (5 bases). The V end lost 6 bases, the J end lost 1 base, and 9 bases lay between the germline ends. CDR1 is DFQATT and CDR2 is SNEGSKA in the germline V gene (reference sequence). The CDR3 sequence is 12 residues long.

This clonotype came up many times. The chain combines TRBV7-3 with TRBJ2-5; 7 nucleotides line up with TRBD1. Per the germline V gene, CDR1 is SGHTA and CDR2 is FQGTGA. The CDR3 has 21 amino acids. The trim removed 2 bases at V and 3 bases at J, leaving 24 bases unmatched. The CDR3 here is CASSLDRTGLGLGYGEETQYF. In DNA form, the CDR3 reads TGTGCCAGCAGCTTAGATCGGACAGGCCTTGGACTGGGGTACGGAGAAGAGACCCAGTACTTC.

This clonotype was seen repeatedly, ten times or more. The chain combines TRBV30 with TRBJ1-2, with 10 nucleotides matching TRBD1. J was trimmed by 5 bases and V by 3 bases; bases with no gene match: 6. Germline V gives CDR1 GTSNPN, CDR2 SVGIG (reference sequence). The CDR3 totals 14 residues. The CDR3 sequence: CAWSEPGQGYGYTF. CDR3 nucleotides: TGTGCCTGGAGCGAACCGGGACAGGGGTATGGCTACACCTTC.

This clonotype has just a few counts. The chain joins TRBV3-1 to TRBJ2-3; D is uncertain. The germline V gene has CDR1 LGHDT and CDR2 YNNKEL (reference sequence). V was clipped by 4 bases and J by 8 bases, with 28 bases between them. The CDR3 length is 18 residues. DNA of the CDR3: TGTGCCAGCAGCCCCGTTTCCCGGAAGCATCAACTCCCAGCTACGCAGTATTTT. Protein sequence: CASSPVSRKHQLPATQYF.

The CDR3 loop reads CASSLVHGQGIGAGRLQETQYF. Here the CDR3 DNA reads TGTGCCAGCAGCTTAGTGCACGGTCAGGGAATCGGGGCGGGACGCCTTCAAGAGACCCAGTACTTC. The gene calls are TRBV11-3 and TRBJ2-5, with D possibly TRBD2 on 6 matching bases. CDR3 length: 22 residues. CDR1 is SGHNT, CDR2 YENEEA, per germline. With 1 base removed from V and 2 bases from J, the gap between germline ends came to 32 bases.

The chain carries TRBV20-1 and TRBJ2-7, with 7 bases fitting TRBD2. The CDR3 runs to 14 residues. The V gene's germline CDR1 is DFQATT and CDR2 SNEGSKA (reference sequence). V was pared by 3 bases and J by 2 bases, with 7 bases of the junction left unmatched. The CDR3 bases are TGCAGTGCTAGGAGCGGGGTCGGAACCTACGAGCAGTACTTC. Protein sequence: CSARSGVGTYEQYF.

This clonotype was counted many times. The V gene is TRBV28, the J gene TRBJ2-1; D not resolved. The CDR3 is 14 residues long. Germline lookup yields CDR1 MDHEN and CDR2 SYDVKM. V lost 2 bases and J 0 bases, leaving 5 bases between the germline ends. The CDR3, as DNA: TGTGCCAGCAGTTTAGGTGTCTCCTACAATGAGCAGTTCTTC. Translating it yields CASSLGVSYNEQFF. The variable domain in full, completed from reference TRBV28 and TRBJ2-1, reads DVKVTQSSRYLVKRTGEKVFLECVQDMDHENMFWYRQDPGLGLRLIYFSYDVKMKEKGDIPEGYSVSREKKERFSLILESASTNQTSMYLCASSLGVSYNEQFFGPGTRLTVL.

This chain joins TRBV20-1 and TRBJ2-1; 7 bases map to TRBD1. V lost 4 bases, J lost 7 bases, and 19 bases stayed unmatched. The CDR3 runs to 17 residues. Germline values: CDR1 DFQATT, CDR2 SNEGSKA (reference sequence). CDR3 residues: CSANEKTGTASLNEQFF. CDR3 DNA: TGCAGTGCTAACGAAAAAACCGGGACAGCTTCGTTGAATGAGCAGTTCTTC.

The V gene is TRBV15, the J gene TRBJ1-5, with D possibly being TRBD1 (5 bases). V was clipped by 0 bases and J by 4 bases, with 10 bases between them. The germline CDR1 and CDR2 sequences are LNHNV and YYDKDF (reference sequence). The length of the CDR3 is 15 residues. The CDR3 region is CATSRDQGRNQPQHF. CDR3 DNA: TGTGCCACCAGCAGAGACCAGGGAAGGAATCAGCCCCAGCATTTT. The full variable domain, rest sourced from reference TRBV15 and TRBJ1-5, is DAMVIQNPRYQVTQFGKPVTLSCSQTLNHNVMYWYQQKSSQAPKLLFHYYDKDFNNEADTPDNFQSRRPNTSFCFLDIRSPGLGDTAMYLCATSRDQGRNQPQHFGDGTRLSIL.

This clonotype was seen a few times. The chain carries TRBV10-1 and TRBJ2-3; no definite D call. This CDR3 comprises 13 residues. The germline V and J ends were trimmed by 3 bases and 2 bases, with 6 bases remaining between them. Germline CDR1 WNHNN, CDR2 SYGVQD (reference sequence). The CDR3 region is CASSERFTDTQYF. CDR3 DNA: TGCGCCAGCAGTGAAAGGTTCACAGATACGCAGTATTTT.

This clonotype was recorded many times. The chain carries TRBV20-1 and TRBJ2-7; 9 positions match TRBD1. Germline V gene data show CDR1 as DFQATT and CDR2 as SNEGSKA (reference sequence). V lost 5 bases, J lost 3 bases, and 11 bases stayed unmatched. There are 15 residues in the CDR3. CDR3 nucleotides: TGCAGTGCTCCCAACGCCGGGACAGGGCTCTACGAGCAGTACTTC. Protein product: CSAPNAGTGLYEQYF.

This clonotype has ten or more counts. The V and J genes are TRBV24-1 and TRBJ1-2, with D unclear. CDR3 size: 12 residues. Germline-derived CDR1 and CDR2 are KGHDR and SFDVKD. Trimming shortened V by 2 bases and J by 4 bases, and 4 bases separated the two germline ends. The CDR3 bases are TGTGCCACCAGTGATTGGTCCTATGGCTACACCTTC. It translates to CATSDWSYGYTF.

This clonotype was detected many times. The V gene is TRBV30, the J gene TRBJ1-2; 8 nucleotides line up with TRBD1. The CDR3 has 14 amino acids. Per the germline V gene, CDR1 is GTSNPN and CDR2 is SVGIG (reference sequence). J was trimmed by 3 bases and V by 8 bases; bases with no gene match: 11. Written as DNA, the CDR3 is TGTGCCACACTTACACGACAGGGGTACTATGGCTACACCTTC. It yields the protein CATLTRQGYYGYTF. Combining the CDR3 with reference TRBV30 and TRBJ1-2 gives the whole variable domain SQTIHQWPATLVQPVGSPLSLECTVEGTSNPNLYWYRQAAGRGLQLLFYSVGIGQISSEVPQNLSASRPQDRQFILSSKKLLLSDSGFYLCATLTRQGYYGYTFGSGTRLTVV.

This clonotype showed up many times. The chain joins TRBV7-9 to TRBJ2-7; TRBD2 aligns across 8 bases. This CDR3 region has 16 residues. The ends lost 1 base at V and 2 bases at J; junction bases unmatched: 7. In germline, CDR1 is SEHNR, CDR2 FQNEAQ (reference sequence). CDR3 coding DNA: TGTGCCAGCAGCTTAGATCCCGGGACTAGGGCCTACGAGCAGTACTTC. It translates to CASSLDPGTRAYEQYF.

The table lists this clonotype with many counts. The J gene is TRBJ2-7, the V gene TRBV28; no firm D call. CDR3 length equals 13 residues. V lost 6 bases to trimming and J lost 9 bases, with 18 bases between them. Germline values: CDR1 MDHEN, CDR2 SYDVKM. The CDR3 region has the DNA TGTGCCAGCAGAAGCCGACGCGGTTTGGGGCAGTACTTC. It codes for CASRSRRGLGQYF.